The present T cell receptor beta chain was sequenced within a study of OX40 agonist ivuxolimab in advanced cancers. Whole-study findings and limits: There was clonal expansion of CD4+ and CD8+ blood T cells by week 6 at 0.1 to 3.0 mg/kg. Low normalized T-cell clonal expansion was also seen in some nonresponders.

Per germline, CDR1 MGHRA and CDR2 YSYEKL. The CDR3 runs 15 residues. Trimming took 2 bases from V and 0 from J, leaving 11 bases between them. Only a few counts were recorded for this clone. Its antigen is as yet unknown. Baseline, cycle 4 day 1, and cycle 7 day 1 were the blood sampling points. This table comes from immunoSEQ multiplex PCR, and its TCRdb copy is limited to in-frame clones, with some not included. The sample consists of fewer than 30,000 clones, 70% to 80% of them appearing once. The V call is TRBV4-1, the J call TRBJ2-7; D is uncertain. This clonotype was obtained from an adult with an advanced solid tumor such as melanoma, head and neck, liver or kidney cancer. The sample consisted of CD4+ or CD8+ T cells sorted from blood, taken in a trial of the OX40 agonist ivuxolimab. CDR3 nucleotide sequence: TGCGCCAGCAGCCAATCGTCGGCCCCCTCCTACGAGCAGTACTTC. Translated: CASSQSSAPSYEQYF.